This passage covers 22 T cell receptor beta chains from one sample sequenced in a study of T cell responses to AZD1222 COVID-19 vaccine. This table comes from immunoSEQ multiplex PCR, and its TCRdb copy is limited to in-frame clones, with some not included. The table records roughly 110,000 clones, 85% to 95% of them present only once. The sample in question was peripheral blood, obtained 28 days after the second AZD1222 dose. All receptors come from an adult who received the AZD1222 COVID-19 vaccine.

J is TRBJ1-1 and V is TRBV19, with TRBD1 identical over 9 bases. With V trimmed by 9 bases and J by 5 bases, 7 bases remained unmatched. Per germline, CDR1 LNHDA and CDR2 SQIVND (reference sequence). The CDR3 runs to 13 residues. In DNA form, the CDR3 reads TGTGCCAGCAGCGACAGGGGGGGAACTGAAGCTTTCTTT. Amino acids: CASSDRGGTEAFF.

V gene TRBV6-5 combines with J gene TRBJ1-2; D is ambiguous. V lost 0 bases and J 1 base, leaving 3 bases between the germline ends. Germline V gene sequence: CDR1 MNHEY, CDR2 SVGAGI. The CDR3 runs 13 residues. CDR3 residues: CASSYSFNYGYTF. CDR3 DNA: TGTGCCAGCAGTTACTCCTTTAACTATGGCTACACCTTC.

This chain joins TRBV21-1 and TRBJ2-2; TRBD2 is the table's D call, not checked against the DNA. TRBV21-1 is classified as a pseudogene. The CDR3 spans 14 residues. The CDR3 coding sequence is TGTGCCAGCGAAAAGCGGGAGGACACCGGGGAGCTGTTTTTT. This translates into CASEKREDTGELFF.

The chain combines TRBV6-5 with TRBJ1-1; TRBD1 matches 7 bases. Germline CDR1 is MNHEY and CDR2 is SVGAGI. Trimming took 0 bases from V and 5 from J; bases not matched to a gene: 3. This CDR3 comprises 14 residues. CDR3 DNA sequence: TGTGCCAGCAGTTACTCCCAGGGGGGGACTGAAGCTTTCTTT. Translated: CASSYSQGGTEAFF.

The chain combines TRBV13 with TRBJ1-6, with D unclear. The CDR3 covers 12 residues. Germline-derived CDR1 and CDR2 are PRHDT and FYEKMQ (reference sequence). V lost 0 bases and J lost 10, with 4 bases in between. CDR3: CASSLGVSPLHF. The CDR3 DNA follows: TGTGCCAGCAGCTTAGGGGTCTCACCCCTCCACTTT.

V usage is TRBV7-9 and J usage is TRBJ1-1; D is unresolved. Germline V gene sequence: CDR1 SEHNR, CDR2 FQNEAQ (reference sequence). V was shortened by 4 bases and J by 1 base, with 7 bases between the two germline ends. The length of the CDR3 is 13 residues. CDR3 loop: CASSSRGNTEAFF. The CDR3 nucleotides are TGTGCCAGCAGCTCTAGAGGGAACACTGAAGCTTTCTTT.

The gene calls are TRBV28 and TRBJ1-6, with D maybe TRBD1 (5 bases). V was cut by 3 bases and J by 7 bases, with 13 bases left in between. Germline-derived CDR1 and CDR2 are MDHEN and SYDVKM. The CDR3 is made up of 15 amino acids. The CDR3 spells CASSFQGGLNSPLHF. The CDR3 DNA reads as TGTGCCAGCAGTTTCCAGGGAGGCCTGAATTCACCCCTCCACTTT.

V and J are TRBV6-2 or TRBV6-3 and TRBJ2-7; D remains ambiguous. Trimming cost V 6 bases and J 4 bases, with 7 bases left between them. The CDR3 runs 11 residues. CDR1 and CDR2 (germline): MNHEY, SVGEGT. The CDR3 region has the DNA TGTGCCAGCAGCCTTGAATACGAGCAGTACTTC. This translates into CASSLEYEQYF.

This rearrangement joins TRBV6-4 to TRBJ2-1; 9 nucleotides line up with TRBD1. Trimming removed 3 bases from V and 7 bases from J; junction bases left unmatched: 4. Germline assignment: CDR1 MRHNA and CDR2 SNTAGT. This CDR3 has 14 residues. CDR3 loop: CASSEQGAGNEQFF. CDR3 bases: TGTGCCAGCAGTGAACAGGGGGCTGGTAATGAGCAGTTCTTC.

The chain joins TRBV2 to TRBJ1-4; the match to TRBD1 covers 8 bases. Germline V gene sequence: CDR1 SNHLY, CDR2 FYNNEI. CDR3 length: 15 amino acids. Trimming cost V 4 bases and J 7 bases; bases outside gene matches: 8. The CDR3 coding sequence is TGTGCCAGCAGTGGTTCAGGGGGCTTGGGTGAAAAACTGTTTTTT. Translating it yields CASSGSGGLGEKLFF.

The rearrangement joins TRBV5-4 to TRBJ2-6, with D hard to call. CDR1 and CDR2 (germline): SGHNT, YYREEE (reference sequence). The CDR3 covers 14 residues. Trimming shortened V by 3 bases and J by 1 base, and 5 bases separated the two germline ends. CDR3 nucleotide sequence: TGTGCCAGCAGCTCGATATCTGGGGCCAACGTCCTGACTTTC. It is translated as CASSSISGANVLTF. Full variable domain (remainder filled in from reference TRBV5-4 and TRBJ2-6): ETGVTQSPTHLIKTRGQQVTLRCSSQSGHNTVSWYQQALGQGPQFIFQYYREEENGRGNFPPRFSGLQFPNYSSELNVNALELDDSALYLCASSSISGANVLTFGAGSRLTVL.

The chain employs TRBV28 and TRBJ2-7; D ambiguous. Trimming removed 2 bases at V and 0 bases at J, with 5 bases between. Germline assignment: CDR1 MDHEN and CDR2 SYDVKM. The CDR3 sequence is 13 residues long. CDR3 sequence: CASSLRVSYEQYF. CDR3 coding DNA: TGTGCCAGCAGTTTACGGGTCTCCTACGAGCAGTACTTC.

V gene TRBV5-1 combines with J gene TRBJ1-1; no clear D. Trimming removed 0 bases at V and 2 bases at J, with 8 bases between. Germline V gives CDR1 SGHRS, CDR2 YFSETQ. CDR3 length: 14 amino acids. The CDR3 DNA reads as TGCGCCAGCAGCTTGGAGCCAAGTAACACTGAAGCTTTCTTT. It translates to CASSLEPSNTEAFF. Supplemented by reference TRBV5-1 and TRBJ1-1, the full variable domain reads KAGVTQTPRYLIKTRGQQVTLSCSPISGHRSVSWYQQTPGQGLQFLFEYFSETQRNKGNFPGRFSGRQFSNSRSEMNVSTLELGDSALYLCASSLEPSNTEAFFGQGTRLTVV.

This chain links TRBV6-5 with TRBJ2-1; TRBD1 might be the D (5 bases). Germline CDR1 is MNHEY and CDR2 is SVGAGI. This CDR3 contains 14 residues. Trimming removed 3 bases at V and 4 bases at J, with 10 bases between. CDR3 loop: CASSYWGTYNEQFF. The CDR3, as DNA: TGTGCCAGCAGTTATTGGGGCACTTACAATGAGCAGTTCTTC.

The chain joins TRBV6-1 to TRBJ2-6; no clear D. V gave up 3 bases and J gave up 1 base, with 4 bases separating them. Germline V lookup: CDR1 MNHNS, CDR2 SASEGT. The CDR3 contains 14 residues. DNA for the CDR3: TGTGCCAGCAGTGACGGGTCTGGGGCCAACGTCCTGACTTTC. Protein: CASSDGSGANVLTF.

The genes are TRBV7-9 and TRBJ1-3; no clear D. This CDR3 is built from 15 residues. V was clipped by 2 bases and J by 1 base, with 9 bases between them. Germline values: CDR1 SEHNR, CDR2 FQNEAQ (reference sequence). CDR3 bases: TGTGCCAGCAGCTTAATCGGGCTTTCTGGAAACACCATATATTTT. This gives the protein CASSLIGLSGNTIYF.

V usage is TRBV10-2 and J usage is TRBJ1-6; 12 bases line up with TRBD1. Losses at the gene ends were 6 bases for V and 10 bases for J; bases not matched to a gene: 4. CDR1 WSHSY and CDR2 SAAADI come from the germline V gene. There are 14 residues in the CDR3. The CDR3 nucleotides are TGCGCCAGCAGGAGGGACAGGGGGCAGTCACCCCTCCACTTT. It yields the protein CASRRDRGQSPLHF.

The chain couples TRBV15 to TRBJ1-5; D uncertain. The germline V and J ends were trimmed by 4 bases and 0 bases, with 4 bases remaining between them. The CDR3 is made up of 13 amino acids. The germline gives CDR1 LNHNV, CDR2 YYDKDF (reference sequence). In nucleotides, the CDR3 is TGTGCCACCAGCACTAATAGCAATCAGCCCCAGCATTTT. Amino acids: CATSTNSNQPQHF.

This clone was recorded once. The rearrangement links TRBV29-1 to TRBJ1-2; 7 bases are shared with TRBD1. This CDR3 spans 13 amino acids. Per the germline V gene, CDR1 is SQVTM and CDR2 is ANQGSEA. V lost 6 bases and J lost 4; bases outside the gene matches: 8. The CDR3 reads CSVEKQGRYGYTF. In DNA form, the CDR3 reads TGCAGCGTCGAAAAACAGGGGCGCTATGGCTACACCTTC.

This chain joins TRBV5-4 and TRBJ2-1, with a possible D match to TRBD2 (6 bases). Trimming removed 3 bases from V and 5 bases from J, with 15 bases in between. Germline-derived CDR1 and CDR2 are SGHNT and YYREEE (reference sequence). The CDR3 length is 15 residues. The CDR3 coding sequence is TGTGCCAGCAGCTCTCCTAGCGCGGGACACAATGAGCAGTTCTTC. This translates into CASSSPSAGHNEQFF.

The rearrangement joins TRBV6-1 to TRBJ2-1; TRBD2 matches at 8 bases. The J segment lost 7 bases and the V segment lost 0 bases, leaving 5 bases of the junction unmatched. The germline V gene encodes CDR1 MNHNS and CDR2 SASEGT. CDR3 length: 15 residues. The CDR3 nucleotides read TGTGCCAGCAGTGAAGCCCCGGGAGGGGGGAATGAGCAGTTCTTC. Residues: CASSEAPGGGNEQFF.

The chain recombines TRBV24-1 with TRBJ2-1; 9 bases map to TRBD2. Germline-derived CDR1 and CDR2 are KGHDR and SFDVKD. The CDR3 has 16 amino acids. Trimming cost V 7 bases and J 8 bases; bases outside gene matches: 14. CDR3 in amino acids: CATRGPGVAGADEQFF. The CDR3 coding sequence is TGTGCCACCAGGGGCCCGGGGGTAGCGGGAGCCGATGAGCAGTTCTTC.